The 14 T cell receptor beta chains presented below share a single source sample, sequenced in a study of cytomegalovirus exposure and HLA in healthy donors. Both 60 Vbeta primers and 13 Jbeta primers went into the PCR. Clones were read by immunoSEQ multiplex PCR, and TCRdb kept only the in-frame ones, dropping some. The sample contains fewer than 200,000 clones, about nine tenths of which appear only once. Sequencing was carried out using PBMCs. The receptors come from a boy between 2 and 10 years old in good health and CMV-seronegative.

This clone was seen a few times. V gene TRBV28 combines with J gene TRBJ1-1, with TRBD1 as a possible D gene (5 bases). This CDR3 spans 13 amino acids. Trimming removed 2 bases from V and 3 bases from J, with 7 bases in between. The V gene's germline CDR1 is MDHEN and CDR2 SYDVKM. CDR3 sequence reads: CASSLIGDTEAFF. The CDR3 nucleotides are TGTGCCAGCAGTTTAATAGGGGACACTGAAGCTTTCTTT.

The chain couples TRBV12-5 to TRBJ2-1; weak D call: TRBD2 (6 bases). CDR3 length equals 12 residues. Germline V lookup: CDR1 LGHNT, CDR2 FRNRAP. Trimming cost V 11 bases and J 1 base, with 9 bases left between them. DNA of the CDR3: TGTGCTGAGGCGGGGTCCTACAATGAGCAGTTCTTC. It encodes CAEAGSYNEQFF.

The J gene is TRBJ2-4, the V gene TRBV28; D gene unclear. V shed 6 bases and J shed 2 bases, with 11 bases lying between them. CDR3 size: 14 residues. Germline V gene lookup returns CDR1 MDHEN and CDR2 SYDVKM. For the CDR3, the DNA is TGTGCCAGCAGGCGACGAGGCTCCAAAAACATTCAGTACTTC. Protein sequence: CASRRRGSKNIQYF. Combining the CDR3 with reference TRBV28 and TRBJ2-4 gives the whole variable domain DVKVTQSSRYLVKRTGEKVFLECVQDMDHENMFWYRQDPGLGLRLIYFSYDVKMKEKGDIPEGYSVSREKKERFSLILESASTNQTSMYLCASRRRGSKNIQYFGAGTRLSVL.

The genes are TRBV19 and TRBJ2-7; TRBD1 might be the D (5 bases). The ends were cut back, 5 bases at V and 4 bases at J, with 9 bases in the middle. The CDR3 length is 12 residues. The germline V gene has CDR1 LNHDA and CDR2 SQIVND (reference sequence). This chain's CDR3 is CASSDSAYEQYF. The CDR3 DNA sequence: TGTGCCAGTAGTGACAGCGCGTACGAGCAGTACTTC.

This clone appeared a single time. The J gene is TRBJ2-4, the V gene TRBV27, with D perhaps TRBD1 (5 bases). The CDR3 is 15 residues long. Trimming took 3 bases from V and 2 from J, leaving 11 bases between them. From germline, CDR1 is MNHEY and CDR2 SMNVEV (reference sequence). The CDR3 spells CASSFSWGSKNIQYF. Written as DNA, the CDR3 is TGTGCCAGCAGTTTTTCGTGGGGCTCCAAAAACATTCAGTACTTC.

This clone was observed a few times. This chain joins TRBV19 and TRBJ1-2, with TRBD1 matching 8 bases. CDR3 length equals 16 residues. Per germline, CDR1 LNHDA and CDR2 SQIVND (reference sequence). Germline trimming cut 5 bases from V and 4 bases from J; bases unmatched to any gene: 12. The DNA for the CDR3 is TGTGCCAGTAGTCCCTCAGGGTCGGACAGGGCCTATGGCTACACCTTC. It is translated as CASSPSGSDRAYGYTF.

This chain uses TRBV5-6 with TRBJ1-4, with 9 bases fitting TRBD1. The CDR3 has 15 amino acids. Germline loops: CDR1 SGHDT, CDR2 YYEEEE. Trimming cost V 0 bases and J 7 bases; bases outside gene matches: 4. CDR3 residues: CASSLALDRGEKLFF. The CDR3 DNA is TGTGCCAGCAGCTTGGCGCTGGACAGGGGTGAAAAACTGTTTTTT. Looking up the rest from reference TRBV5-6 and TRBJ1-4 gives the full variable domain: DAGVTQSPTHLIKTRGQQVTLRCSPKSGHDTVSWYQQALGQGPQFIFQYYEEEERQRGNFPDRFSGHQFPNYSSELNVNALLLGDSALYLCASSLALDRGEKLFFGSGTQLSVL.

The chain combines TRBV11-2 with TRBJ1-3, with a tentative D call TRBD1 (5 bases). Germline values: CDR1 SGHAT, CDR2 FQNNGV. The ends were cut back, 6 bases at V and 1 base at J, with 22 bases in the middle. This CDR3 contains 18 residues. CDR3 coding DNA: TGTGCCAGCAGAAAAGGGGAAGATACCCTACTTTCTGGAAACACCATATATTTT. It translates to CASRKGEDTLLSGNTIYF.

This chain links TRBV30 with TRBJ2-3, with TRBD2 matching over 11 bases. Germline V gives CDR1 GTSNPN, CDR2 SVGIG (reference sequence). The V segment lost 8 bases and the J segment 1 base; nucleotides outside the gene matches: 5. CDR3 size: 14 residues. As DNA, the CDR3 is TGTGCCAGTATTAGCGGGGGGGGCACAGATACGCAGTATTTT. It specifies CASISGGGTDTQYF.

The chain joins TRBV5-4 to TRBJ2-3; D may be TRBD2 (5 bases). The length of the CDR3 is 15 residues. V lost 7 bases, J lost 2 bases, and 17 bases lay in between. The germline gives CDR1 SGHNT, CDR2 YYREEE (reference sequence). CDR3 sequence: CASEKYSGDTDTQYF. The CDR3 region has the DNA TGTGCCAGCGAAAAGTACAGCGGCGACACAGATACGCAGTATTTT.

This rearrangement joins TRBV30 to TRBJ2-1; 8 bases are a match to TRBD2. This CDR3 has 12 residues. Germline CDR1 GTSNPN, CDR2 SVGIG (reference sequence). V dropped 3 bases and J dropped 6; count of bases not matched to a gene: 1. The CDR3 DNA follows: TGTGCCTGGAGCGGGACTAGCAATGAGCAGTTCTTC. Its translation: CAWSGTSNEQFF.

The rearrangement joins TRBV20-1 to TRBJ1-1; D call uncertain. CDR1 DFQATT and CDR2 SNEGSKA come from the germline V gene (reference sequence). Trimming left V 5 bases short and J 8 bases short, with 9 bases between. The CDR3 runs 10 residues. This CDR3 is CSASREEAFF. The CDR3 DNA is TGCAGTGCTTCGAGGGAGGAAGCTTTCTTT.

A note on this clone: One end of the junction is discordant with germline, which a read error may explain. The gene calls are TRBV7-9 and TRBJ2-7; possibly TRBD2 for D (6 bases). The germline gives CDR1 SEHNR, CDR2 FQNEAQ (reference sequence). The CDR3 is 12 amino acids. The CDR3: CSSGGPFYEQYF. CDR3 coding DNA: TGTTCCAGCGGAGGGCCATTCTACGAGCAGTACTTC.

CDR3 DNA sequence: TGTGCCATCAGACCGGGGACAGAAACTGAAGCTTTCTTT. Translated, it gives CAIRPGTETEAFF. This chain joins TRBV10-3 and TRBJ1-1, with 7 positions matching TRBD1. The CDR3 contains 13 residues. CDR1 ENHRY and CDR2 SYGVKD come from the germline V gene. V lost 6 bases to trimming and J lost 5 bases; unmatched junction nucleotides: 6.